This passage covers 9 T cell receptor beta chains from one sample sequenced in a study of T cells after yellow fever vaccination (dated 2019 in TCRdb). The method was 5' RACE. These reads were obtained on an Illumina HiSeq 2500. TCRdb applied fastp at Q25 and MiXCR to the public reads, then kept only in-frame beta chains. Rows with one shared CDR3 protein collapse into an entry with the most common genes and DNA. This sample has fewer than 350,000 distinct CDR3 sequences in its table, and 8.5% to 9% of those were observed once. The leading ten clones occupy approximately 18% of the sample. The label giving this sample's treatment or condition can be read as: live attenuated yellow fever vaccine strain. The source was PBMCs, collected on the day of the first yellow fever vaccination. These receptors were taken from a man aged 18 to 30 who received the YFV17D yellow fever vaccine.

V usage is TRBV12-3 or TRBV12-4 and J usage is TRBJ1-1, with TRBD1 identical over 8 bases. V was pared by 3 bases and J by 8 bases, with 8 bases of the junction left unmatched. The CDR3 is 14 residues long. CDR3 sequence reads: CASSFGQGFAEAFF. Here the CDR3 DNA reads TGTGCCAGCAGTTTCGGACAGGGTTTTGCCGAAGCTTTCTTT.

This clonotype was seen ten or more times. The chain couples TRBV3-1 to TRBJ1-5; no clear D. From germline, CDR1 is LGHDT and CDR2 YNNKEL (reference sequence). The germline V and J ends were trimmed by 1 base and 2 bases, with 12 bases remaining between them. The CDR3 length is 16 residues. The CDR3 region is CASSQGGPWGNQPQHF. The CDR3 bases are TGTGCCAGCAGCCAAGGGGGTCCCTGGGGCAATCAGCCCCAGCATTTT.

This clonotype came up many times. The V and J genes are TRBV4-1 and TRBJ2-1; TRBD1 matches 7 bases. Germline V gene data show CDR1 as MGHRA and CDR2 as YSYEKL. This CDR3 region has 14 residues. With V trimmed by 1 base and J by 7 bases, 4 bases remained unmatched. Written as DNA, the CDR3 is TGCGCCAGCAGCCAAGGAGAGGGGGCAAATGAGCAGTTCTTC. Translating it yields CASSQGEGANEQFF.

The chain joins TRBV12-3 or TRBV12-4 to TRBJ2-6; 11 positions match TRBD1. This CDR3 contains 17 residues. The ends lost 6 bases at V and 4 bases at J; junction bases unmatched: 8. The CDR3 DNA reads TGTGCCAGCAGGTTGGACAGGGGGCGTCAAGGGGCCAACGTCCTGACTTTC. Translating it yields CASRLDRGRQGANVLTF.

This clonotype was seen many times. V is TRBV5-1 and J is TRBJ2-6; D is possibly TRBD1 (6 bases). The CDR3 is 15 amino acids. With 0 bases removed from V and 2 bases from J, the gap between germline ends came to 6 bases. CDR1 is SGHRS and CDR2 is YFSETQ in the germline V gene. The CDR3 is CASSLGTAGANVLTF. The CDR3 bases are TGCGCCAGCAGCTTGGGGACAGCTGGGGCCAACGTCCTGACTTTC. The full variable domain, completed using reference TRBV5-1 and TRBJ2-6, is KAGVTQTPRYLIKTRGQQVTLSCSPISGHRSVSWYQQTPGQGLQFLFEYFSETQRNKGNFPGRFSGRQFSNSRSEMNVSTLELGDSALYLCASSLGTAGANVLTFGAGSRLTVL.

The chain recombines TRBV3-1 with TRBJ2-7, with no clear D. Trimming pared 1 base from V and 6 bases from J, leaving 10 bases between. The CDR3 sequence is 13 residues long. From germline, CDR1 is LGHDT and CDR2 YNNKEL (reference sequence). The CDR3 coding sequence is TGTGCCAGCAGCCAAGGTCAGCCTGGCGAGCAGTACTTC. Its protein product is CASSQGQPGEQYF.

The gene calls are TRBV5-6 and TRBJ1-6; no firm D call. This CDR3 spans 15 amino acids. Germline CDR1 SGHDT, CDR2 YYEEEE. The germline V and J ends were trimmed by 4 bases and 7 bases, with 15 bases remaining between them. The CDR3 coding sequence is TGTGCCAGCAGCCGAATCGGGCAGCCCAATTCACCCCTCCACTTT. Translated, it gives CASSRIGQPNSPLHF.

There are many counts of this clonotype. The chain carries TRBV4-2 and TRBJ2-3; the D gene is possibly TRBD1 (6 bases). CDR3 length: 16 amino acids. V shed 3 bases and J shed 0 bases, with 13 bases lying between them. The V gene's germline CDR1 is LGHNA and CDR2 YNFKEQ. As DNA, the CDR3 is TGTGCCAGCAGCCAGGGGGACATACCTAGCACAGATACGCAGTATTTT. It codes for CASSQGDIPSTDTQYF.

The CDR3 reads CASSDGGVNEQFF. The DNA of the CDR3 is TGCGCCAGCAGTGACGGCGGGGTGAATGAGCAGTTCTTC. This rearrangement joins TRBV10-2 to TRBJ2-1, with D tentatively TRBD2 (6 bases). V was trimmed by 3 bases and J by 7 bases, leaving 10 bases between them. The CDR3 consists of 13 residues. The germline V gene encodes CDR1 WSHSY and CDR2 SAAADI.